This TCR beta chain stems from a study of radiation and T cells in renal cell carcinoma. As to time point: blood 2 weeks post-SBRT. Described treatment: 15 Gy SBRT to primary tumor, nephrectomy 4 weeks later. This renal cell carcinoma was of the clear cell type. The data were produced by immunoSEQ multiplex PCR, yet TCRdb's version contains in-frame clones alone and is incomplete. The table has fewer than 55,000 clones, 75% to 90% seen once; the top ten hold around 28%. Trimming left V 0 bases short and J 3 bases short, with 9 bases between. Germline V CDR1 and CDR2: LNHDA, SQIVND (reference sequence). The CDR3 covers 14 residues.

The chain is built from TRBV19 and TRBJ2-7; the D is unclear. The source was blood, collected from a patient whose treatment included radiotherapy and nephrectomy. This TCR derives from a woman in her sixties or seventies with renal cell carcinoma. In DNA, the CDR3 is TGTGCCAGTAGTATAGATCCGTCGGACTACGAGCAGTACTTC. It encodes CASSIDPSDYEQYF.